This T cell receptor beta chain stems from a study of breast tumors, draining lymph nodes, adjacent tissues. Breast cancer patients provided tissue from their axillary draining lymph nodes. The V and J ends lost 0 bases and 2 bases respectively, with 11 bases between them. Per germline, CDR1 LGHNA and CDR2 YSLEER. The CDR3 covers 15 residues. MiXCR, run by TCRdb on the multiplex PCR reads, gives a single entry per CDR3 protein. The sample lists 200,000 to 300,000 distinct CDR3 sequences, under 35% seen once, with 1.1% in the top ten. The chain recombines TRBV4-3 with TRBJ2-7; D tentatively reads TRBD1 or TRBD2 (5 bases each). Sequenced input: axillary lymph node tissue. The receptor's source is a female donor with breast cancer. Some clones in this sample may be carry-over from other donors' samples. CDR3 in amino acids: CASSQDFGAAYEQYF. In DNA form, the CDR3 reads TGCGCCAGCAGCCAAGATTTCGGGGCGGCCTACGAGCAGTACTTC.